This is a list of T cell receptor beta chains from one sample in a study of CD8+ T cells in alopecia areata. Measured with immunoSEQ multiplex PCR; TCRdb has only the in-frame clones, and not every one. The repertoire consists of fewer than 100,000 clones, with roughly two fifths occurring once and the leading ten covering almost 0.8%. The source material was CD4+ T cells sorted from blood. All receptors come from a human donor with alopecia areata. CDR3s include the opening cysteine and the closing phenylalanine or tryptophan. The order of the fields is clone size, V gene, J gene, D gene, CDR3 DNA, CDR3 protein. A D gene is named only where the DNA matches it firmly. Not every row has a clone size; where given, it reads once, few, many or a size class.

clone_size: .
v_call: TRBV19
j_call: TRBJ2-5
d_call: .
cdr3_nt: TGTGCCAGTAGGAGAGCGGTCCAAGAGACCCAGTACTTC
cdr3_aa: CASRRAVQETQYF

clone_size: .
v_call: TRBV30
j_call: TRBJ2-7
d_call: .
cdr3_nt: TGTGCCTGGGGTATACGGAGCGACGAGCAGTACTTC
cdr3_aa: CAWGIRSDEQYF

clone_size: .
v_call: TRBV29-1
j_call: TRBJ2-2
d_call: .
cdr3_nt: TGCAGCGTTGCAAGAGGGGACACCGGGGAGCTGTTTTTT
cdr3_aa: CSVARGDTGELFF

clone_size: .
v_call: TRBV7-2
j_call: TRBJ2-7
d_call: TRBD2
cdr3_nt: TGTGCCAGCAGCTTTGTTGCGGGAGACTCCTACGAGCAGTACTTC
cdr3_aa: CASSFVAGDSYEQYF

clone_size: .
v_call: TRBV29-1
j_call: TRBJ2-7
d_call: TRBD1
cdr3_nt: TGCAGCGTTACCGGGACAGCCTCCTACGAGCAGTACTTC
cdr3_aa: CSVTGTASYEQYF

clone_size: .
v_call: TRBV28
j_call: TRBJ1-2
d_call: TRBD1
cdr3_nt: TGTGCCAGCAGCACCGGACAGGCTTATGGCTACACCTTC
cdr3_aa: CASSTGQAYGYTF

clone_size: few
v_call: TRBV29-1
j_call: TRBJ2-2
d_call: .
cdr3_nt: TGCAGCGTTGGGGGTAACACCGGGGAGCTGTTTTTT
cdr3_aa: CSVGGNTGELFF

clone_size: few
v_call: TRBV12-5
j_call: TRBJ1-1
d_call: .
cdr3_nt: TGTGCTAGTGGTTTGGGGCCAGGGTTCTCGGGCACTGAAGCTTTCTTT
cdr3_aa: CASGLGPGFSGTEAFF

clone_size: .
v_call: TRBV29-1
j_call: TRBJ1-1
d_call: TRBD1
cdr3_nt: TGCAGCGCTCTAGGGACAGGAGTCACTGAAGCTTTCTTT
cdr3_aa: CSALGTGVTEAFF

clone_size: .
v_call: TRBV29-1
j_call: TRBJ1-1
d_call: .
cdr3_nt: TGCAGCGTAAGGGCAGGGGTTAACACTGAAGCTTTCTTT
cdr3_aa: CSVRAGVNTEAFF

clone_size: few
v_call: TRBV19
j_call: TRBJ1-2
d_call: .
cdr3_nt: TGTGCCAGTAGGATGCAGTATGGCTACACCTTC
cdr3_aa: CASRMQYGYTF

clone_size: .
v_call: TRBV11-2
j_call: TRBJ2-3
d_call: TRBD2
cdr3_nt: TGTGCCAGCAGCTACGGACTAGCGGAGACAGATACGCAGTATTTT
cdr3_aa: CASSYGLAETDTQYF

clone_size: .
v_call: TRBV29-1
j_call: TRBJ2-7
d_call: .
cdr3_nt: TGCAGCGTTGGGGACACCGACGAGCAGTACTTC
cdr3_aa: CSVGDTDEQYF

clone_size: few
v_call: TRBV28
j_call: TRBJ2-5
d_call: .
cdr3_nt: TGTGCCAGCAGTTTAGGGACAAGCCTAGAGACCCAGTACTTC
cdr3_aa: CASSLGTSLETQYF

clone_size: .
v_call: TRBV7-8
j_call: TRBJ2-5
d_call: .
cdr3_nt: TGTGCCAGCAGCTTATTCCAGGAGGCGACCCAGTACTTC
cdr3_aa: CASSLFQEATQYF

clone_size: .
v_call: TRBV30
j_call: TRBJ1-1
d_call: .
cdr3_nt: TGTGCCTGCTACCGGGCCCAAGCTTTCTTT
cdr3_aa: CACYRAQAFF

clone_size: .
v_call: TRBV27
j_call: TRBJ2-5
d_call: .
cdr3_nt: TGTGCCAGCAGTCACCCGTCGACAGGCGAAGAGACCCAGTACTTC
cdr3_aa: CASSHPSTGEETQYF

clone_size: few
v_call: TRBV29-1
j_call: TRBJ2-7
d_call: .
cdr3_nt: TGCAGCGTTATAAGGCCTACAAGTCCGTCCTACGAGCAGTACTTC
cdr3_aa: CSVIRPTSPSYEQYF

clone_size: .
v_call: TRBV30
j_call: TRBJ1-1
d_call: .
cdr3_nt: TGTGCCTGGAGGACGGTATCGAACACTGAAGCTTTCTTT
cdr3_aa: CAWRTVSNTEAFF

clone_size: .
v_call: TRBV28
j_call: TRBJ2-1
d_call: TRBD1
cdr3_nt: TGTGCCAGCAGCCCACAATTACAGGGGACCAATGAGCAGTTCTTC
cdr3_aa: CASSPQLQGTNEQFF

clone_size: .
v_call: TRBV29-1
j_call: TRBJ1-1
d_call: .
cdr3_nt: TGCAGCCCGCCTGACGGTGGAGGTACTGAAGCTTTCTTT
cdr3_aa: CSPPDGGGTEAFF

clone_size: .
v_call: TRBV30
j_call: TRBJ2-5
d_call: .
cdr3_nt: TGTGCCTGTAACCGGGACATACAAGAGACCCAGTACTTC
cdr3_aa: CACNRDIQETQYF

clone_size: once
v_call: TRBV2
j_call: TRBJ2-5
d_call: .
cdr3_nt: TGTGCCAGCAGTCTGGGGGGGCCGGAGACCCAGTACTTC
cdr3_aa: CASSLGGPETQYF

clone_size: .
v_call: TRBV29-1
j_call: TRBJ1-2
d_call: TRBD1
cdr3_nt: TGCAGCGTTGCGGGACAGCCAATTACTAACTATGGCTACACCTTC
cdr3_aa: CSVAGQPITNYGYTF

clone_size: .
v_call: TRBV5-6
j_call: TRBJ2-6
d_call: .
cdr3_nt: TGTGCCAGCAGCTTTACAGGGCCGGGGGCCAACGTCCTGACTTTC
cdr3_aa: CASSFTGPGANVLTF

clone_size: few
v_call: TRBV29-1
j_call: TRBJ2-3
d_call: .
cdr3_nt: TGCAGCGTTGCTGAGGGCAGTAGCACAGATACGCAGTATTTT
cdr3_aa: CSVAEGSSTDTQYF